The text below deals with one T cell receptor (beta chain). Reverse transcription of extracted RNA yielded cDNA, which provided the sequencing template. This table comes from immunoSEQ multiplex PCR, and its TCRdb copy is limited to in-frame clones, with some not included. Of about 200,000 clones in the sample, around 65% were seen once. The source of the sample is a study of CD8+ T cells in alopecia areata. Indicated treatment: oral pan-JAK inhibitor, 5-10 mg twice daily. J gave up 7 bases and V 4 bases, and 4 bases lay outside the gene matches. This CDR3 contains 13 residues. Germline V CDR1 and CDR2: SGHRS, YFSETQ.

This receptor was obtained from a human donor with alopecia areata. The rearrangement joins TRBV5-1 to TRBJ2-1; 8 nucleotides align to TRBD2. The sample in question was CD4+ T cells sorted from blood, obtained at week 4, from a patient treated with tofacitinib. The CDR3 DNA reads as TGCGCCAGCAGCATGGGACTAGGGAATGAGCAGTTCTTC. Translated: CASSMGLGNEQFF.